The present entry profiles one T cell receptor beta chain with its context. Authors' methods: Nucleated cell number was recorded as an estimate derived from reference gene primer amplification. Sequencing used immunoSEQ multiplex PCR; TCRdb keeps in-frame clones, though not all of them. V and J calls and clone size come straight from that table; D and trimming were deduced from the DNA. This sample has some 120,000 clones, with about four fifths found just once. This CDR3 contains 15 residues. Germline V gene lookup returns CDR1 MNHEY and CDR2 SMNVEV (reference sequence). Deletions cut 7 bases from V and 4 bases from J, with 17 bases between. This sample is drawn from a study of blood T cell repertoires in COVID-19. On the study more broadly: Specimens from acute and convalescent COVID-19 originated in the United States, Italy and Spain.

The sequence derives from a man aged 40-55 years with active or convalescent COVID-19. The sequenced sample was peripheral blood. The rearrangement joins TRBV27 to TRBJ1-5; D might be TRBD1 (5 bases). The CDR3: CASKLGGIGNQPQHF. In DNA form, the CDR3 reads TGTGCCAGCAAACTCGGGGGGATCGGGAATCAGCCCCAGCATTTT.